The T cell receptor (beta chain) under discussion was sequenced for a study of regulatory T cells in long-lasting Graves disease. Arm-PCR of CDR3 regions with iRepertoire HTBI primers generated TCR beta libraries. TCRdb re-analysed the multiplex PCR reads in MiXCR, keeping a single row per CDR3 protein. The sample includes more than 450,000 distinct CDR3 sequences, 16% of them seen just once. V shed 6 bases, J shed 1 base, and the junction held 9 bases outside the gene matches. The germline gives CDR1 MNHNS, CDR2 SASEGT. The CDR3 loop spans 18 amino acids. The sample's time point: newly diagnosed GD, antithyroid drugs for less than 3 months. Isolated PBMC RNA provided the starting material for the TCR library. This clonotype was detected many times. This sample was also put to use in a study of T cells in Graves' hyperthyroidism and ophthalmopathy.

This TCR was recovered from a middle-aged man with Graves disease. The chain uses TRBV6-1 and TRBJ2-6; 10 bases line up with TRBD1. The starting material was peripheral blood mononuclear cells (PBMCs), obtained at new diagnosis, from a patient treated with antithyroid drugs. For the CDR3, the DNA is TGTGCCAGCAGCAGAAAGACAGGGGGCGCGTCTGGGGCCAACGTCCTGACTTTC. It codes for CASSRKTGGASGANVLTF.